The sequence of this T cell receptor beta chain was determined in a study of blood T cell repertoires in COVID-19. Across the study: In each case, the material was cDNA or gDNA derived from T cells, B-cell-depleted T cells, or PBMCs.

V lost 0 bases, J lost 0 bases, and 7 bases lay in between. CDR1 and CDR2 from the germline V gene are SGHRS and YFSETQ. The CDR3 totals 14 residues. As handled by the study authors: Counts of nucleated cells, estimated from reference gene primer amplification, were obtained. TCRdb's table, derived via immunoSEQ multiplex PCR, lists solely in-frame clones and lacks some. The DNA was the basis for D and trimming; V, J and clone size are from that table. Of about 110,000 clones in the sample, more than 60% are singletons; the top ten hold roughly 20%. This clone was detected only once. The sample was peripheral blood. The receptor's source is a man in his 70s with active or convalescent COVID-19. The rearrangement joins TRBV5-1 to TRBJ2-7, with D unclear. The CDR3 region has the DNA TGCGCCAGCAGCTTGGCCGACTTCTCCTACGAGCAGTACTTC. It yields the protein CASSLADFSYEQYF.